This entry concerns a single T cell receptor beta chain. Trimming left V 1 base short and J 4 bases short, with 11 bases between. CDR3 length: 15 residues. From germline, CDR1 is SEHNR and CDR2 FQNEAQ (reference sequence). This sample is part of a study of blood T cell repertoires in COVID-19. For the study at large: Material from acute and convalescent COVID-19 was sourced from the United States, Italy and Spain. PBMCs, B-cell-depleted T cells, or T cells were the source of the cDNA or gDNA that made up the material.

Original methodology: Estimated nucleated cell counts came from reference gene primer amplification. TCRdb keeps only in-frame clones here, not all; method: immunoSEQ multiplex PCR. V and J calls and clone size come straight from that table; D and trimming were deduced from the DNA. The sample has under 200,000 clones; over 75% are singletons. The chain employs TRBV7-9 and TRBJ2-1, with D uncertain. The sample was peripheral blood. The sequence was obtained from a man in his 70s who had recovered from COVID-19. CDR3 sequence reads: CASSLVSKEYNEQFF. The CDR3 region has the DNA TGTGCCAGCAGCTTAGTATCAAAGGAGTACAATGAGCAGTTCTTC.